This TCR beta chain appears in the sequencing data of a study of regulatory T cells in long-lasting Graves disease. As for this clonotype: This may be a read error: a much more frequent sequence differs by one nucleotide. Without the conserved terminal phenylalanine or tryptophan, this CDR3 likely stems from a read error.

Germline V CDR1 and CDR2: MNHNS, SASEGT. The V and J ends lost 6 bases and 3 bases respectively, with 12 bases between them. This CDR3 has 13 residues. According to the study, TCR beta libraries were built with iRepertoire HTBI primers and CDR3-region Arm-PCR. Via MiXCR, TCRdb re-called the multiplex PCR reads, giving one row per CDR3 protein. The sample has 500,000 or so distinct CDR3 sequences; 15% to 20% are singletons. The time point was: newly diagnosed GD, antithyroid drugs for less than 3 months. PBMC RNA served as the TCR library source. The same specimen was also included in a second study, on T cells in Graves' hyperthyroidism and ophthalmopathy.

The receptor was derived from a man aged 40-50 years with Graves disease. The chain is built from TRBV6-1 and TRBJ2-7, with D maybe TRBD2 (6 bases). The specimen was peripheral blood mononuclear cells (PBMCs), collected at new diagnosis, from a patient treated with antithyroid drugs. CDR3: CASSQDYHYEQYL. The DNA of the CDR3 is TGTGCCAGCAGCCAGGACTACCACTACGAGCAGTACCTC.